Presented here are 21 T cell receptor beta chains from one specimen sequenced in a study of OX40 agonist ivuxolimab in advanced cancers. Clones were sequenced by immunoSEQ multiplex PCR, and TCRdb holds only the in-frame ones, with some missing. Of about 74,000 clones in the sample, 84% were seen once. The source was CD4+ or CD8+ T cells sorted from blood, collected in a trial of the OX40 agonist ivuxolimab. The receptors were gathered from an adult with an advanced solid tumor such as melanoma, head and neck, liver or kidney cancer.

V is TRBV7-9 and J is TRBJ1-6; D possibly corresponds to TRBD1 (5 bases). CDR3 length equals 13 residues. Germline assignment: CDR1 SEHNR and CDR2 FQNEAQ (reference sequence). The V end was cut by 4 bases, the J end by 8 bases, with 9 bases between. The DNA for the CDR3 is TGTGCCAGCAGCTCAGAGGGGCATTCACCCCTCCACTTT. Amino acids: CASSSEGHSPLHF.

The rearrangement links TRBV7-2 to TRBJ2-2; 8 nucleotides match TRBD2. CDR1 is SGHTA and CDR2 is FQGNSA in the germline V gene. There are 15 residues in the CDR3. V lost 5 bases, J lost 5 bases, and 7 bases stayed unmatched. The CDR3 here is CASSLDSGKTGELFF. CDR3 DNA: TGTGCCAGCAGCCTAGATAGCGGGAAGACCGGGGAGCTGTTTTTT.

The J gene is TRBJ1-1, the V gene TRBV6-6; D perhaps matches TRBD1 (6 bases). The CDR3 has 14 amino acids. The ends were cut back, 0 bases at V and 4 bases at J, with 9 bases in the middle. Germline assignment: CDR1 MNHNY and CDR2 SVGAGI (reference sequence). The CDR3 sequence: CASSYSIGGTEAFF. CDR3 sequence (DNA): TGTGCCAGCAGTTACTCGATAGGGGGCACTGAAGCTTTCTTT.

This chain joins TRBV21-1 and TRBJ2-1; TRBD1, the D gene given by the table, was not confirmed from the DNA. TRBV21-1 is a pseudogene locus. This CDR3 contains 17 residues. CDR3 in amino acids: CASSKARKRGPYNEQFF. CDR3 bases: TGTGCCAGCAGCAAAGCGAGAAAAAGGGGCCCCTACAATGAGCAGTTCTTC.

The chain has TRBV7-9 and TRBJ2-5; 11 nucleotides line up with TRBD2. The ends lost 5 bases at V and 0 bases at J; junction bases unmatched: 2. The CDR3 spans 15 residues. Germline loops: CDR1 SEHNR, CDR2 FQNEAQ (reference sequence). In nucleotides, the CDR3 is TGTGCCAGCAGCGCACTAGCGGGAGACCAAGAGACCCAGTACTTC. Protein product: CASSALAGDQETQYF.

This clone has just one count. CDR3 amino acids: CASSLQTGITGELFF. The DNA of the CDR3 is TGTGCCAGCAGCTTGCAGACAGGAATCACCGGGGAGCTGTTTTTT. This chain connects TRBV5-4 to TRBJ2-2; D is perhaps TRBD1 (6 bases). This CDR3 has 15 amino acids. The germline CDR1 and CDR2 sequences are SGHNT and YYREEE (reference sequence). V dropped 1 base and J dropped 4 bases, with 11 bases sitting between them.

CDR3 sequence (DNA): TGTGCCAGTAGTCGGGACAGGCATAACACTGAAGCTTTCTTT. Translated, it gives CASSRDRHNTEAFF. The V and J genes are TRBV19 and TRBJ1-1; 8 bases fit TRBD1. V trimming: 5 bases; J trimming: 2 bases; junction bases outside the gene matches: 4. Germline V gene data show CDR1 as LNHDA and CDR2 as SQIVND (reference sequence). This CDR3 comprises 14 residues.

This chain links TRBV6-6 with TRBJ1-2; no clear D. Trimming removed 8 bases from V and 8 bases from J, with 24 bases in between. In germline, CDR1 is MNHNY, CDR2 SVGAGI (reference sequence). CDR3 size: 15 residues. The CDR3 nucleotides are TGTGCCAGCCGTAGCTTAGACCGAGTTCTATTGGGCTACACCTTC. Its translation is CASRSLDRVLLGYTF.

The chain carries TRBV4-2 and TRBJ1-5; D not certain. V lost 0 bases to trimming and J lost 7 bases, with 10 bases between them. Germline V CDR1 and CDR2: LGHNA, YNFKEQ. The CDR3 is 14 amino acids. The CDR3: CASSQETQDQPQHF. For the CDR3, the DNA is TGTGCCAGCAGCCAAGAAACCCAGGACCAGCCCCAGCATTTT.

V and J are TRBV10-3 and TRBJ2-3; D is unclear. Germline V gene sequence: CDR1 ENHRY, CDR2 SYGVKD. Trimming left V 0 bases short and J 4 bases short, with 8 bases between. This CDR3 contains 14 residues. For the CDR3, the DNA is TGTGCCATCAGTGAGTCGCTAGTTTCAGATACGCAGTATTTT. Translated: CAISESLVSDTQYF.

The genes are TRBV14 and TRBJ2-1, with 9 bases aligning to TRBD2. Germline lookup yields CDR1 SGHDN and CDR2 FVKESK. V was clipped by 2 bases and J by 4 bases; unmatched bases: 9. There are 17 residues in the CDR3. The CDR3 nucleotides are TGTGCCAGCAGCCAAACGTTGCGACTAGCGGATTACAATGAGCAGTTCTTC. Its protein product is CASSQTLRLADYNEQFF.

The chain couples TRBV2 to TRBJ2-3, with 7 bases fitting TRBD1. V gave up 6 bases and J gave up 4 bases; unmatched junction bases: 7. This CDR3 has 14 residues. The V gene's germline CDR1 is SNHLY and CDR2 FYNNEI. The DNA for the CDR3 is TGTGCCAGCAGAGCAGGGGGTGACTCAGATACGCAGTATTTT. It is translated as CASRAGGDSDTQYF.

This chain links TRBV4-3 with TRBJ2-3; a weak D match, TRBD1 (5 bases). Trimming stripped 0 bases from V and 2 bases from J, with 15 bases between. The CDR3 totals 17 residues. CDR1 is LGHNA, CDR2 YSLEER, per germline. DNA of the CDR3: TGCGCCAGCAGCCAAGATCTAACAGGCTTTCCCACAGATACGCAGTATTTT. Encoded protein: CASSQDLTGFPTDTQYF.

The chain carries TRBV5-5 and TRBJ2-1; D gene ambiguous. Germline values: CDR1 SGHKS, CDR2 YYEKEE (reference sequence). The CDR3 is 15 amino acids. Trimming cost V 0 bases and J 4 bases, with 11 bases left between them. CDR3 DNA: TGTGCCAGCAGCTTGGAACGTCAGGTGTACAATGAGCAGTTCTTC. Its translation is CASSLERQVYNEQFF.

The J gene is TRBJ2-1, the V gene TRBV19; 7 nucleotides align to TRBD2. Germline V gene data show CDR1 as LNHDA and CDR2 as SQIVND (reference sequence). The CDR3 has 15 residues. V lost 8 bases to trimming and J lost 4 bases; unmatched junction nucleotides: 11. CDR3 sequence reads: CASSPPDGRYNEQFF. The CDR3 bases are TGTGCCAGTTCCCCCCCTGACGGGAGGTACAATGAGCAGTTCTTC.

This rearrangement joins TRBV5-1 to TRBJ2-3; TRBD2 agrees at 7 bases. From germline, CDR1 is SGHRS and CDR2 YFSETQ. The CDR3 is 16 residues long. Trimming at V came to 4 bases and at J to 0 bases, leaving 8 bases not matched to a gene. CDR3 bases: TGCGCCAGCAGCCGAGGGGCTAGCGGTAGCACAGATACGCAGTATTTT. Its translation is CASSRGASGSTDTQYF. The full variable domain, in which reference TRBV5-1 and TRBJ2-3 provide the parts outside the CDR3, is KAGVTQTPRYLIKTRGQQVTLSCSPISGHRSVSWYQQTPGQGLQFLFEYFSETQRNKGNFPGRFSGRQFSNSRSEMNVSTLELGDSALYLCASSRGASGSTDTQYFGPGTRLTVL.

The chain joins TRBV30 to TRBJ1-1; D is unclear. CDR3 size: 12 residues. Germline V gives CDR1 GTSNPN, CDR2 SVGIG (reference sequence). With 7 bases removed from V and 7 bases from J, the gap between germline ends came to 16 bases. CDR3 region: CAYVPGRVEAFF. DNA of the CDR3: TGTGCCTACGTCCCCGGGCGGGTTGAAGCTTTCTTT.

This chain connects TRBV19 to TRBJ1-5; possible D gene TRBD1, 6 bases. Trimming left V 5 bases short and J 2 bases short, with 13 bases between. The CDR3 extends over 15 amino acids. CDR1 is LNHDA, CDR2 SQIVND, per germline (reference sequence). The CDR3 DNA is TGTGCCAGTAGTTCGAGGGGGTCAGGCAATCAGCCCCAGCATTTT. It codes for CASSSRGSGNQPQHF. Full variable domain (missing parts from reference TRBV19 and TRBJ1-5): DGGITQSPKYLFRKEGQNVTLSCEQNLNHDAMYWYRQDPGQGLRLIYYSQIVNDFQKGDIAEGYSVSREKKESFPLTVTSAQKNPTAFYLCASSSRGSGNQPQHFGDGTRLSIL.

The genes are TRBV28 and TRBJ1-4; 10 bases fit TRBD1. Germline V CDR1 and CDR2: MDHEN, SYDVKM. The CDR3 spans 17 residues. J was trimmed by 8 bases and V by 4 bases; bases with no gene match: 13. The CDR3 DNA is TGTGCCAGCAGTTCAATACACCTCCGGGACAGGGGAGAAAAACTGTTTTTT. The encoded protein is CASSSIHLRDRGEKLFF. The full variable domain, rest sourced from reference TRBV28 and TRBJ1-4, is DVKVTQSSRYLVKRTGEKVFLECVQDMDHENMFWYRQDPGLGLRLIYFSYDVKMKEKGDIPEGYSVSREKKERFSLILESASTNQTSMYLCASSSIHLRDRGEKLFFGSGTQLSVL.

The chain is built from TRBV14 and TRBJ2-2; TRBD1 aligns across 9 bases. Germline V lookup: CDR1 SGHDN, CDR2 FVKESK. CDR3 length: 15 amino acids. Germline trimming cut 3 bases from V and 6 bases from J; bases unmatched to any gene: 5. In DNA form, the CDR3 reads TGTGCCAGCAGCCAGGGACAGGGTCGCCCCGGGGAGCTGTTTTTT. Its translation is CASSQGQGRPGELFF.

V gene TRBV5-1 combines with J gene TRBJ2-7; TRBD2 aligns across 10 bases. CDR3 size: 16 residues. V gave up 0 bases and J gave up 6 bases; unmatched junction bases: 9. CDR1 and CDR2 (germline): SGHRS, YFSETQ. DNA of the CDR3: TGCGCCAGCAGCTTGGTAACTAGCGGGGCAAACGGCGAGCAGTACTTC. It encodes CASSLVTSGANGEQYF.